One and the same sample provided the 2 T cell receptor beta chains below, sequenced in a study of graft-versus-host responses after intestinal transplantation. Generated by immunoSEQ multiplex PCR, the TCRdb table keeps only in-frame clones and is missing some. The sample gives 43,000 or so clones, approximately 92% of which show up once; 5% to 6.5% is in the top ten. The material was PBMCs, obtained around 820 days after a first intestinal transplant, on the day of a second. The receptor source for this set is a human patient who received an intestinal transplant, so some T cells may come from the graft donor.

This rearrangement joins TRBV18 to TRBJ2-3, with 8 bases fitting TRBD1. CDR1 is KGHSH and CDR2 is LQKENI in the germline V gene. This CDR3 contains 17 residues. The junction had 9 bases not matched to a gene; V was cut back by 3 bases and J by 1 base. CDR3 in DNA: TGTGCCAGCTCACCGAGGCGCGACAGGGGACGCACAGATACGCAGTATTTT. Translation gives CASSPRRDRGRTDTQYF.

The rearrangement joins TRBV19 to TRBJ2-1; the match to TRBD2 covers 8 bases. Germline CDR1 is LNHDA and CDR2 is SQIVND (reference sequence). This CDR3 contains 16 residues. Losses at the gene ends were 3 bases for V and 2 bases for J; bases not matched to a gene: 6. The CDR3 DNA is TGTGCCAGTAGTATCGGGACTAGGGGCCCCTACAATGAGCAGTTCTTC. Protein product: CASSIGTRGPYNEQFF.